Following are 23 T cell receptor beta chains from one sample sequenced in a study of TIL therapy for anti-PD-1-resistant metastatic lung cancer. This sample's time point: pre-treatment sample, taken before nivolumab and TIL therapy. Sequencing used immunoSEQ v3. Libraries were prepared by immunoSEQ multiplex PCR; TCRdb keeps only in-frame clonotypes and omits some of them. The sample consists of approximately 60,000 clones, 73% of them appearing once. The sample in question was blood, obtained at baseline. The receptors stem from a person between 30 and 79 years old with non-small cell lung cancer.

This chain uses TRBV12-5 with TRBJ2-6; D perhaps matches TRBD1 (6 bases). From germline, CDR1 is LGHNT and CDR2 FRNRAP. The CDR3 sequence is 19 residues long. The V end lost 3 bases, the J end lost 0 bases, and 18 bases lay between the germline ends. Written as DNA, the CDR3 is TGTGCTAGTGGTTTTGCTACAGGGAACTCCTACTCTGGGGCCAACGTCCTGACTTTC. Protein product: CASGFATGNSYSGANVLTF.

The CDR3 DNA sequence: TGTGCCAGCAGCTTCGCGGGGGGGGTATCAGATACGCAGTATTTT. As protein: CASSFAGGVSDTQYF. V usage is TRBV7-2 and J usage is TRBJ2-3; TRBD2 matches at 9 bases. J lost 4 bases, V lost 3 bases, and 5 bases had no gene match. The germline V gene has CDR1 SGHTA and CDR2 FQGNSA. The length of the CDR3 is 15 residues.

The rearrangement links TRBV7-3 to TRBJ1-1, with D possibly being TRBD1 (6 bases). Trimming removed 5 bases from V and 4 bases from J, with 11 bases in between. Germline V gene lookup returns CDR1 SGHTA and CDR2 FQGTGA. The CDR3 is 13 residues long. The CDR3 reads CASSLQGGTEAFF. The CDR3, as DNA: TGTGCCAGCAGCCTACAGGGAGGCACTGAAGCTTTCTTT.

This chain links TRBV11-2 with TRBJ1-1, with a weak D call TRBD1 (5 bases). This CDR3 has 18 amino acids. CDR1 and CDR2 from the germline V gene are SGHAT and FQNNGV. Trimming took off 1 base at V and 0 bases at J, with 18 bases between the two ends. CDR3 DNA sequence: TGTGCCAGCAGCTTAGTGGGGGGACGAGGCAGCCTGAACACTGAAGCTTTCTTT. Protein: CASSLVGGRGSLNTEAFF.

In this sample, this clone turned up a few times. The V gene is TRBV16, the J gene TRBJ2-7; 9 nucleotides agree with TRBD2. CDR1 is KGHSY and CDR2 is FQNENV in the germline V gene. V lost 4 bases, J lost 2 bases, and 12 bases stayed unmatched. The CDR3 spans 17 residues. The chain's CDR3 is CASSRLAESGFPYEQYF. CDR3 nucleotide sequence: TGTGCCAGCAGCCGACTAGCGGAGTCCGGCTTCCCCTACGAGCAGTACTTC.

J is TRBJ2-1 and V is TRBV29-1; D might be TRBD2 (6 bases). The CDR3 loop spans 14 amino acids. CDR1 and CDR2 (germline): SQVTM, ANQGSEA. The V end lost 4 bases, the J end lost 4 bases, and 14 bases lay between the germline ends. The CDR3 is CSVAMGSGYNEQFF. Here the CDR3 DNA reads TGCAGCGTTGCTATGGGTAGCGGTTACAATGAGCAGTTCTTC.

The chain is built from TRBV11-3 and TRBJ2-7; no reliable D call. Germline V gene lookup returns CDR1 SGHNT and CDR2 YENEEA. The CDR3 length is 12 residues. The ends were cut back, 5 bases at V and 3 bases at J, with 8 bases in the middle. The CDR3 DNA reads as TGTGCCAGCAGCCTTACCTACTACGAGCAGTACTTC. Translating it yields CASSLTYYEQYF. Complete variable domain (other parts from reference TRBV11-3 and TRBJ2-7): EAGVVQSPRYKIIEKKQPVAFWCNPISGHNTLYWYLQNLGQGPELLIRYENEEAVDDSQLPKDRFSAERLKGVDSTLKIQPAELGDSAVYLCASSLTYYEQYFGPGTRLTVT.

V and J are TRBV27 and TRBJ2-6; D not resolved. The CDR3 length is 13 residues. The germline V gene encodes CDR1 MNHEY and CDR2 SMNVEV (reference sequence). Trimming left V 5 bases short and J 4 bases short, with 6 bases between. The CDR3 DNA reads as TGTGCCAGCAGTGTTCAGGGGGCCAACGTCCTGACTTTC. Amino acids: CASSVQGANVLTF.

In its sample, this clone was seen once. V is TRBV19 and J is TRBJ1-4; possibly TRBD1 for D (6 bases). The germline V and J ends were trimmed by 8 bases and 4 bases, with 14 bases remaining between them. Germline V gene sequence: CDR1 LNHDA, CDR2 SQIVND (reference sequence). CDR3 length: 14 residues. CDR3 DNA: TGTGCCAGTCAAAACCAGGGGAATAATGAAAAACTGTTTTTT. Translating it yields CASQNQGNNEKLFF.

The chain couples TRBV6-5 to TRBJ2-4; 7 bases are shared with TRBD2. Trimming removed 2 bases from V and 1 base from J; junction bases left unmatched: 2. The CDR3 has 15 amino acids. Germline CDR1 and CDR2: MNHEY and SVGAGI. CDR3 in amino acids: CASSYGGEAKNIQYF. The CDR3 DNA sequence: TGTGCCAGCAGTTACGGGGGGGAGGCCAAAAACATTCAGTACTTC.

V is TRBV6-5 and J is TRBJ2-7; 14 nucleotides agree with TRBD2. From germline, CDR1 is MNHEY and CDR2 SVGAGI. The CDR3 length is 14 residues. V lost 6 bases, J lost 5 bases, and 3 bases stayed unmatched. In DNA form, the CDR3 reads TGTGCCAGCAGGAGACTAGCGGGAGGGAACGAGCAGTACTTC. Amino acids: CASRRLAGGNEQYF.

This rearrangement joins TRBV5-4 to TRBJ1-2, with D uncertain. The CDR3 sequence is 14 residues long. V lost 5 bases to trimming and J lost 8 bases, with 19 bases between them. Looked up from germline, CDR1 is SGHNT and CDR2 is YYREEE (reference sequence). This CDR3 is CASSSASQEGGYTF. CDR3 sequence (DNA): TGTGCCAGCAGTTCGGCGAGTCAAGAGGGAGGCTACACCTTC.

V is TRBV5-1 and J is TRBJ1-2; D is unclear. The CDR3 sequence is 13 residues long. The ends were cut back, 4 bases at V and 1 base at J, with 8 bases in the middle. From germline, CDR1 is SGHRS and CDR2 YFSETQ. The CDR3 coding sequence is TGCGCCAGCAGCGCCACAGTTAACTATGGCTACACCTTC. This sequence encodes CASSATVNYGYTF. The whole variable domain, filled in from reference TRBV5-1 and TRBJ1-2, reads KAGVTQTPRYLIKTRGQQVTLSCSPISGHRSVSWYQQTPGQGLQFLFEYFSETQRNKGNFPGRFSGRQFSNSRSEMNVSTLELGDSALYLCASSATVNYGYTFGSGTRLTVV.

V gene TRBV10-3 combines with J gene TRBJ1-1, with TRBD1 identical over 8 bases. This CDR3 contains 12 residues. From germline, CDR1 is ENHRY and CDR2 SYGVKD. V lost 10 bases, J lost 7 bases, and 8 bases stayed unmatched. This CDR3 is CATRQGTGEAFF. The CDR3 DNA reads TGTGCCACTCGACAGGGGACGGGTGAAGCTTTCTTT.

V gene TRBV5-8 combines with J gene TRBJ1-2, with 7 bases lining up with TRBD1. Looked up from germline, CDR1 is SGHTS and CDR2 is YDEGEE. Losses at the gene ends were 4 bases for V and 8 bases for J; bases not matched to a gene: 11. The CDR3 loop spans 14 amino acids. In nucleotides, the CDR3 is TGTGCCAGCAGCACCCTCACAGGGGAAGGGGGCTACACCTTC. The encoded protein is CASSTLTGEGGYTF.

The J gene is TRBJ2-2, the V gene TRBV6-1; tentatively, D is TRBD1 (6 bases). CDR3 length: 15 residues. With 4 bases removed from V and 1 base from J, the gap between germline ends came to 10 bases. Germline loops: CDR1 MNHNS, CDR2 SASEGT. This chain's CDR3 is CASSGRTVNTGELFF. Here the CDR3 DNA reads TGTGCCAGCAGTGGCCGGACAGTGAACACCGGGGAGCTGTTTTTT.

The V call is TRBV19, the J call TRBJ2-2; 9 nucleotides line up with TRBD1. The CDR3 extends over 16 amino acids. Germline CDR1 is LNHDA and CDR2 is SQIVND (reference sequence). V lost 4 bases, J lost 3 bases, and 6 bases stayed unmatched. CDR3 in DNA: TGTGCCAGTAGTAGGGACAGGGCTACGTACACCGGGGAGCTGTTTTTT. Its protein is CASSRDRATYTGELFF. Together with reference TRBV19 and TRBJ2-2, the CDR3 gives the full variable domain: DGGITQSPKYLFRKEGQNVTLSCEQNLNHDAMYWYRQDPGQGLRLIYYSQIVNDFQKGDIAEGYSVSREKKESFPLTVTSAQKNPTAFYLCASSRDRATYTGELFFGEGSRLTVL.

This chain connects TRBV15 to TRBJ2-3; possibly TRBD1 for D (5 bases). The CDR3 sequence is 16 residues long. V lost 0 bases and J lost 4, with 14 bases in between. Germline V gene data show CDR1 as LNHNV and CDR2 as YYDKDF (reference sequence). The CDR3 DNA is TGTGCCACCAGCAGAGATCGATCAGGGCCGGCAGATACGCAGTATTTT. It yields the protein CATSRDRSGPADTQYF. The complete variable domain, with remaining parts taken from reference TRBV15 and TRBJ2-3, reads DAMVIQNPRYQVTQFGKPVTLSCSQTLNHNVMYWYQQKSSQAPKLLFHYYDKDFNNEADTPDNFQSRRPNTSFCFLDIRSPGLGDTAMYLCATSRDRSGPADTQYFGPGTRLTVL.

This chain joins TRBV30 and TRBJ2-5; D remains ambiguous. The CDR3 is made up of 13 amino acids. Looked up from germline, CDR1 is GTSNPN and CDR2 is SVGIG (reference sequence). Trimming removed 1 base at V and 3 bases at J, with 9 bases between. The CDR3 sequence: CAWSGTQKETQYF. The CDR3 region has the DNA TGTGCCTGGAGTGGGACCCAAAAAGAGACCCAGTACTTC.

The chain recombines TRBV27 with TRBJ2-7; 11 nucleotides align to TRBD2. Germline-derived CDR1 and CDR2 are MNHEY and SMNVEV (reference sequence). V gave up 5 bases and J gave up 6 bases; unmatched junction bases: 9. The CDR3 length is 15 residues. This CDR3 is CASSTIAGGLSEQYF. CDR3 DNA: TGTGCCAGCAGTACCATAGCGGGAGGGCTCTCCGAGCAGTACTTC.

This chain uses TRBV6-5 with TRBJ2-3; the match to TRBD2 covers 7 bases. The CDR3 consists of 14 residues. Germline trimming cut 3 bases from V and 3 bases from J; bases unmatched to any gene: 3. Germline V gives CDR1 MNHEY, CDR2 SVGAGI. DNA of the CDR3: TGTGCCAGCAGTTATGGGGAGGGAACAGATACGCAGTATTTT. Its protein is CASSYGEGTDTQYF.

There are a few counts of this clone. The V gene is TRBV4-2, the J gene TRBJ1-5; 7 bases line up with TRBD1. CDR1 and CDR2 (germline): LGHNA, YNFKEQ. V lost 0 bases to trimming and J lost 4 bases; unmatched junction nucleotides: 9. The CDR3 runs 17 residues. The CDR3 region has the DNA TGTGCCAGCAGCCAAGATCCGGCAGGGGGTAGGAATCAGCCCCAGCATTTT. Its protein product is CASSQDPAGGRNQPQHF.

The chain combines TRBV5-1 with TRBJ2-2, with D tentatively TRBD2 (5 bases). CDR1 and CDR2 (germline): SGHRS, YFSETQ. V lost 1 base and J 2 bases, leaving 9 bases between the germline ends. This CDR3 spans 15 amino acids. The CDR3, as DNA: TGCGCCAGCAGCTTGTTTCGGGGAAACACCGGGGAGCTGTTTTTT. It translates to CASSLFRGNTGELFF.